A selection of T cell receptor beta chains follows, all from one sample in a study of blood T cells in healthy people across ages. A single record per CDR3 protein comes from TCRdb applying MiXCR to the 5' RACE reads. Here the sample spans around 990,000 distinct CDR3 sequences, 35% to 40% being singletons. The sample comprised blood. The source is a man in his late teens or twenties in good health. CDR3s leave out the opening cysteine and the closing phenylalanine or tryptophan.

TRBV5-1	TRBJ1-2	ASSFPGGIGYT
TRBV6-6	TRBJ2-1	ASSSQSTSGGNYNEQF
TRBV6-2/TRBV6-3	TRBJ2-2	ASSRAMESGELF
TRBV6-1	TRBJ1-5	ASSGVGSNQPQH
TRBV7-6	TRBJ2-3	ASSLTSGATQY
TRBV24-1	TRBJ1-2	ATSDRTDSANYGYT
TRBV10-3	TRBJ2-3	AISTGTGGTDTQY
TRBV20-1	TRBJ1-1	SAPNRGEGTEAF
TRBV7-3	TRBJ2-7	ASSLSLSGGANEQY
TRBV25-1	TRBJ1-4	ASSGAANEKLF
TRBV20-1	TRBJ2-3	SAGFSGGATDTQY
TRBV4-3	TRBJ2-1	ASSRAPGLADYEQF
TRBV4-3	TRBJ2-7	ARSQLQGSSYEQY
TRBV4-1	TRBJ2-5	ASSQEMGQGQETQY
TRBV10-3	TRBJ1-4	AISETRRGFNEKLF
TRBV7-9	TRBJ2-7	ASSFPGPTYEQY
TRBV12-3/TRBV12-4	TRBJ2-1	ASSLGTSGGPDEQF
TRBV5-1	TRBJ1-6	ASSLAGIQYNSPLH
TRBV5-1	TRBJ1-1	ASSLSGWTEAF
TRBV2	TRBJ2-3	ASSATQFGNTADTQY
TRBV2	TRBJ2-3	ASSEHSMVADTQY
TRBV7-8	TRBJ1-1	ASSPGRALNTEAF
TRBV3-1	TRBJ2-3	ASSQVRSGAPDTQY
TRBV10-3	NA	AISESGNGEQY
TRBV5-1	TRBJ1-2	ASKLDNYGYT
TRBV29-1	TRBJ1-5	SVVTTAGGNQPQH
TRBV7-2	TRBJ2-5	ASSVRTGVFQETQY